A selection of T cell receptor beta chains follows, all from one sample in a study of T cell repertoires in cytomegalovirus infection. TCRdb redid the calling of the reads with MiXCR, one entry per CDR3 protein. The sample has hundreds of thousands of distinct CDR3 sequences, 9.5% seen once. The sequencing sample was made of PBMCs. These TCRs come from a human donor in good health (CMV status not recorded). Some clones in this sample may be carry-over from other donors' samples. Each CDR3 is given with its conserved first and last residue. Each record gives: clone size, V gene, J gene, D gene, CDR3 protein, CDR3 DNA. A D gene is named only where the DNA matches it firmly. Clone size is given for some rows only: seen once, a few or many times, or a class if the clone is expanded.

few	TRBV14	TRBJ2-1	NA	CASSPRMGYNEQFF	TGTGCCAGCAGCCCGAGAATGGGGTACAATGAGCAGTTCTTC
many	TRBV2	TRBJ2-1	NA	CASGELPQFF	TGTGCCAGCGGAGAACTACCGCAGTTCTTC
few	TRBV4-1	TRBJ2-7	NA	CASSPWAGEYEQYF	TGCGCCAGCAGCCCCTGGGCAGGCGAGTACGAGCAGTACTTC
many	TRBV11-2	TRBJ2-5	NA	CASVSRGARETQYF	TGTGCCAGCGTATCTCGGGGGGCGCGGGAGACCCAGTACTTC
many	TRBV12-3/TRBV12-4	TRBJ2-3	TRBD2	CASRPSLAGGKDTQYF	TGTGCCAGCAGGCCCTCCTTAGCGGGGGGCAAAGATACGCAGTATTTT
few	TRBV5-1	TRBJ2-5	NA	CASSRGAGPQETQYF	TGCGCCAGCAGCCGGGGCGCGGGGCCGCAAGAGACCCAGTACTTC
NA	TRBV27	TRBJ2-3	NA	CASSFGLRNTDTQYF	TGTGCCAGCAGTTTCGGACTCAGAAACACAGATACGCAGTATTTT
NA	TRBV11-2	TRBJ2-5	TRBD1	CASSLGAGGGETQYF	TGTGCCAGCAGCTTAGGTGCAGGGGGCGGAGAGACCCAGTACTTC
few	TRBV12-3/TRBV12-4	TRBJ2-7	TRBD1	CASRVRGREQYF	TGTGCCAGCAGAGTAAGGGGGCGCGAGCAGTACTTC
few	TRBV19	TRBJ2-7	NA	CASSGGNGEQYF	TGTGCCAGTAGTGGAGGGAATGGCGAGCAGTACTTC
few	TRBV7-2	TRBJ2-5	NA	CASAPGTRGTQYF	TGTGCCAGCGCTCCCGGGACGAGGGGGACCCAGTACTTC
NA	TRBV12-3/TRBV12-4	TRBJ1-2	TRBD1	CASNPGQGMSGYTF	TGTGCCAGCAACCCGGGACAGGGGATGAGTGGCTACACCTTC
NA	TRBV6-5	TRBJ2-2	NA	CASSILGGSNTGELFF	TGTGCCAGCAGTATTCTGGGGGGTTCCAACACCGGGGAGCTGTTTTTT
many	TRBV7-2	TRBJ2-1	NA	CASSFSDLNEQFF	TGTGCCAGCAGCTTCTCGGACTTAAATGAGCAGTTCTTC